This record covers a single TCR beta chain. This sample is drawn from a study of blood T cell repertoires in COVID-19. Across the whole study: The analysed material was cDNA or gDNA that came from T cells, B-cell-depleted T cells, or PBMCs.

Sequenced by immunoSEQ multiplex PCR; TCRdb stores in-frame clones only, minus some. Seen here are nearly 200,000 clones, approximately 84% observed once, and the top ten hold about 6.9%. The CDR3 is 15 residues long. V was clipped by 7 bases and J by 6 bases, with 19 bases between them. From germline, CDR1 is SNHLY and CDR2 FYNNEI. The receptor was derived from a human donor with acute or convalescent COVID-19. The donor label of this sample is uncertain. The sequenced sample was peripheral blood. The gene calls are TRBV2 and TRBJ1-5; maybe TRBD1 (5 bases). CDR3 in amino acids: CASTAGGGTGQPQHF. DNA for the CDR3: TGTGCCAGCACCGCGGGGGGGGGAACGGGTCAGCCCCAGCATTTT. Based on the CDR3 plus reference TRBV2 and TRBJ1-5, the full variable domain is EPEVTQTPSHQVTQMGQEVILRCVPISNHLYFYWYRQILGQKVEFLVSFYNNEISEKSEIFDDQFSVERPDGSNFTLKIRSTKLEDSAMYFCASTAGGGTGQPQHFGDGTRLSIL.